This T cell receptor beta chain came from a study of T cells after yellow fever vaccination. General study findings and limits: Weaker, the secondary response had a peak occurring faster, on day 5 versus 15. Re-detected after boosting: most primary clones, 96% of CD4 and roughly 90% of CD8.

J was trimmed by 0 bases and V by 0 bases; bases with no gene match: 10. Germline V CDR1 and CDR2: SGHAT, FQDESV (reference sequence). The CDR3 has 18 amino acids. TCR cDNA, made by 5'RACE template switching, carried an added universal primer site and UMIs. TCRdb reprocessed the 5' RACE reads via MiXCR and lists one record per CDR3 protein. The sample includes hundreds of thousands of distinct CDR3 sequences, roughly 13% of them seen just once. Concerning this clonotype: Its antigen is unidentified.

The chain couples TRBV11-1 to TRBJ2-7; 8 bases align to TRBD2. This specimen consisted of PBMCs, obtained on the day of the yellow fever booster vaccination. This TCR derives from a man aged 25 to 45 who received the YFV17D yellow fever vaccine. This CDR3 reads CASSLAGRGRLSSYEQYF. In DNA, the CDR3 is TGTGCCAGCAGCTTAGCTGGTCGCGGGAGGCTAAGCTCCTACGAGCAGTACTTC.